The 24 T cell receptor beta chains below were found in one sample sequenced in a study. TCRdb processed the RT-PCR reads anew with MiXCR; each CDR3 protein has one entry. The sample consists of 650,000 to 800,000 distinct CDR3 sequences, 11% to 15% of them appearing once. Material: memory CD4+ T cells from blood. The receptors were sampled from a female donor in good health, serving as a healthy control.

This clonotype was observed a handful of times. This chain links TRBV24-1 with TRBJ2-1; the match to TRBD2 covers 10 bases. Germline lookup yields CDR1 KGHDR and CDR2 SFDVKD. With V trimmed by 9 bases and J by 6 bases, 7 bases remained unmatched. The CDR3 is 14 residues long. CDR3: CATGTSVGVNEQFF. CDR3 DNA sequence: TGTGCCACCGGGACTAGCGTAGGGGTCAATGAGCAGTTCTTC.

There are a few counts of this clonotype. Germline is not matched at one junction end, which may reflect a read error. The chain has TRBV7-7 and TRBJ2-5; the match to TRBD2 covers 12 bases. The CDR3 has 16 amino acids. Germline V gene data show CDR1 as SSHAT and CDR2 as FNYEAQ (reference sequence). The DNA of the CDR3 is TGTGCTAGCAGCCCTAGACTAGCGGGAGAATCAGAGACCCAGTACTTC. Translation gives CASSPRLAGESETQYF.

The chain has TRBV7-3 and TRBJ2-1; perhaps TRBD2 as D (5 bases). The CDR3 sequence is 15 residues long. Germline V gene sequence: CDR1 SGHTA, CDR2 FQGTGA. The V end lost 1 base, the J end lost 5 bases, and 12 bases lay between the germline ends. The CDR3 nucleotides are TGTGCCAGCAGCTTAAGTGCTAGCCGTAACAATGAGCAGTTCTTC. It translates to CASSLSASRNNEQFF.

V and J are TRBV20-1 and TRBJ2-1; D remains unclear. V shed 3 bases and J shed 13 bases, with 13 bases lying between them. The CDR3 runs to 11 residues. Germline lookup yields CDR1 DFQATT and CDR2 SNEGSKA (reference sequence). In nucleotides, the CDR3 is TGCAGTGCTAGGATAGATTCTCCTCAGTTCTTC. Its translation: CSARIDSPQFF.

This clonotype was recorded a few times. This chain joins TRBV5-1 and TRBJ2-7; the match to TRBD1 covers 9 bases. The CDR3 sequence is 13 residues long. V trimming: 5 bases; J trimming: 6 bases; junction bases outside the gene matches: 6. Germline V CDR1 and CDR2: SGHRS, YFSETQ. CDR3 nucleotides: TGCGCCAGCAGTACAGGGGGCTCACGCGAGCAGTACTTC. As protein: CASSTGGSREQYF. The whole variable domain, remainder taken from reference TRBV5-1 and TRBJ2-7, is KAGVTQTPRYLIKTRGQQVTLSCSPISGHRSVSWYQQTPGQGLQFLFEYFSETQRNKGNFPGRFSGRQFSNSRSEMNVSTLELGDSALYLCASSTGGSREQYFGPGTRLTVT.

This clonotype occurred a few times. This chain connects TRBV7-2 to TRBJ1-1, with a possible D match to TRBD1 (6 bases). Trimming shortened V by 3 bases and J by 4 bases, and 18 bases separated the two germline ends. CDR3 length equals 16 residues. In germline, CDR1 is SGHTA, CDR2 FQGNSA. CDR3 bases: TGTGCCAGCAGCTTGAACAGGGATACCCGAACCACTGAAGCTTTCTTT. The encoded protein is CASSLNRDTRTTEAFF.

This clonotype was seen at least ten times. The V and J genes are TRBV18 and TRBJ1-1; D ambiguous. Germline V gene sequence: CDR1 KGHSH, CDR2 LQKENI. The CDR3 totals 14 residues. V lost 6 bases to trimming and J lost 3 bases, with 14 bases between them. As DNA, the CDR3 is TGTGCCAGCTCCCTTCACATGACTGACACTGAAGCTTTCTTT. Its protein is CASSLHMTDTEAFF.

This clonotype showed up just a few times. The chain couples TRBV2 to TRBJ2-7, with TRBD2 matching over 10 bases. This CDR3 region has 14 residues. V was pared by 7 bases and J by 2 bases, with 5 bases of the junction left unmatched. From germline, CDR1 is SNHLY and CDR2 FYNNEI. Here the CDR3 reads CASIGLAETYEQYF. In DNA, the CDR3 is TGTGCCAGCATCGGACTAGCGGAAACCTACGAGCAGTACTTC.

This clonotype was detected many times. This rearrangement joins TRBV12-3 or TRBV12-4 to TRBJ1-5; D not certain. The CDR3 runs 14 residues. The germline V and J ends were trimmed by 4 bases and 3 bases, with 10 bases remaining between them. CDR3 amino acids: CASSWQSLNQPQHF. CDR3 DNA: TGTGCCAGCAGTTGGCAAAGCCTCAATCAGCCCCAGCATTTT.

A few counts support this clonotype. The CDR3 sequence: CASSPYGPTETQYF. CDR3 DNA sequence: TGTGCCAGCTCACCATATGGACCCACAGAGACCCAGTACTTC. V is TRBV18 and J is TRBJ2-5; D ambiguous. The ends were cut back, 2 bases at V and 4 bases at J, with 11 bases in the middle. The CDR3 consists of 14 residues. Germline V CDR1 and CDR2: KGHSH, LQKENI.

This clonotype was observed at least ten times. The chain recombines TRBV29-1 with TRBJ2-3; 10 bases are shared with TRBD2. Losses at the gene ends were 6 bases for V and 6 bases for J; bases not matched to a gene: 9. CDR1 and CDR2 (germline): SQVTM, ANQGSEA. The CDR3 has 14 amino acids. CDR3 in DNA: TGCAGCGTAACTGGGACTAGCGCAGGGGATACGCAGTATTTT. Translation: CSVTGTSAGDTQYF.

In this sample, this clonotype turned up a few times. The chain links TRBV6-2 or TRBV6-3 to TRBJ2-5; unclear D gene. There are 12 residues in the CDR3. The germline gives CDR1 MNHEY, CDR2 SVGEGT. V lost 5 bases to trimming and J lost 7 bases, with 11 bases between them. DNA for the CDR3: TGTGCCAGCAGTCCCACGGGTGGGACCCAGTACTTC. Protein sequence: CASSPTGGTQYF.

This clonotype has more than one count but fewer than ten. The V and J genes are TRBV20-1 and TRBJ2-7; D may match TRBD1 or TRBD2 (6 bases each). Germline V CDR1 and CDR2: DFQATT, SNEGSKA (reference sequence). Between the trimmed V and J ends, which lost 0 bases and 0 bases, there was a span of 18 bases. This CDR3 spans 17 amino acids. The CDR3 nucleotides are TGCAGTGCTAGAGATTGGGGTCGGGGGCATTACTCCTACGAGCAGTACTTC. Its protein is CSARDWGRGHYSYEQYF.

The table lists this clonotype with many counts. The CDR3 nucleotides are TGCGCCAGCAGCCAAGAGGGAAGTTCGCAGTCACCCCTCCACTTT. Amino acid sequence: CASSQEGSSQSPLHF. This sequence joins TRBV4-1 and TRBJ1-6; no firm D call. CDR1 and CDR2 from the germline V gene are MGHRA and YSYEKL. The CDR3 extends over 15 amino acids. V was pared by 0 bases and J by 10 bases, with 13 bases between.

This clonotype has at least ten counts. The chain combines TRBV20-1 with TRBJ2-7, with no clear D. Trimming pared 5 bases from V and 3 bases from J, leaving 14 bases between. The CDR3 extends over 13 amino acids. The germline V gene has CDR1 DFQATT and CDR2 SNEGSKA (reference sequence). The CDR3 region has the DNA TGCAGTGCTGGCAGCAGTACCTACTACGAGCAGTACTTC. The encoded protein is CSAGSSTYYEQYF.

CDR3 region: CASSVPAGGSDTGELFF. The CDR3 DNA reads TGCGCCAGCAGCGTTCCTGCGGGAGGAAGCGACACCGGGGAGCTGTTTTTT. The chain carries TRBV5-1 and TRBJ2-2, with 8 bases lining up with TRBD2. The germline CDR1 and CDR2 sequences are SGHRS and YFSETQ. The CDR3 covers 17 residues. V lost 4 bases to trimming and J lost 3 bases; unmatched junction nucleotides: 11.

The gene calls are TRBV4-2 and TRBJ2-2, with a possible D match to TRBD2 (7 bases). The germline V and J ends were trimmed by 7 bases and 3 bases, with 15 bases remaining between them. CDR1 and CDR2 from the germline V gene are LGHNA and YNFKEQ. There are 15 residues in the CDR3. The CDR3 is CASTQKGGDTGELFF. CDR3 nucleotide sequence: TGTGCCAGCACCCAGAAGGGGGGGGACACCGGGGAGCTGTTTTTT.

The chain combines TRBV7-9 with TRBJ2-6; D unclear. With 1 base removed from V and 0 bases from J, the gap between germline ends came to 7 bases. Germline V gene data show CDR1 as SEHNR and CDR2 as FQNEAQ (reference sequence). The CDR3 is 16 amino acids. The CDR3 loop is CASSLVQSSGANVLTF. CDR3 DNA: TGTGCCAGCAGCTTAGTCCAGTCCTCTGGGGCCAACGTCCTGACTTTC.

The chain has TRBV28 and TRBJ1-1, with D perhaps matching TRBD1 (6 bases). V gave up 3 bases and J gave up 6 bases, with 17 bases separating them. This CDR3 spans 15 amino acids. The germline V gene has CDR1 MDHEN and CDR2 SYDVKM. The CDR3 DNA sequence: TGTGCCAGCAGTTTCGAGGGGAGGGGGTTTCCTGAAGCTTTCTTT. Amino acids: CASSFEGRGFPEAFF.

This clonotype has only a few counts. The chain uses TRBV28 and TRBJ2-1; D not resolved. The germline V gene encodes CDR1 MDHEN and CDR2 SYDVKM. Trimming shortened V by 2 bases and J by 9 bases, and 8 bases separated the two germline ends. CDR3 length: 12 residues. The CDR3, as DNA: TGTGCCAGCAGTTTAGGGGTGACTGAGCAGTTCTTC. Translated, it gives CASSLGVTEQFF.

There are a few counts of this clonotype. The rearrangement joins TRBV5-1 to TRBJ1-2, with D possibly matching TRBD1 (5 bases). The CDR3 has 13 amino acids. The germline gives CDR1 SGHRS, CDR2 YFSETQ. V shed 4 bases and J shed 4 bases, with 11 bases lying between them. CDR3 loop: CASSLGTLYGYTF. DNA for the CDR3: TGCGCCAGCAGCCTGGGGACCCTCTATGGCTACACCTTC. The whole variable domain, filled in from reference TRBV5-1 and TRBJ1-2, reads KAGVTQTPRYLIKTRGQQVTLSCSPISGHRSVSWYQQTPGQGLQFLFEYFSETQRNKGNFPGRFSGRQFSNSRSEMNVSTLELGDSALYLCASSLGTLYGYTFGSGTRLTVV.

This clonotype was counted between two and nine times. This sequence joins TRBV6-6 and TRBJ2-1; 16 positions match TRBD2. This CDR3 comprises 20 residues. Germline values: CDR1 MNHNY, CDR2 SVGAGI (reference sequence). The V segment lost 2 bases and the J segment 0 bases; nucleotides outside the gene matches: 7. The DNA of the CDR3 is TGTGCCAGCAGTTACCCCGGGACTAGCGGGAGGGCCAGCTCCTACAATGAGCAGTTCTTC. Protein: CASSYPGTSGRASSYNEQFF.

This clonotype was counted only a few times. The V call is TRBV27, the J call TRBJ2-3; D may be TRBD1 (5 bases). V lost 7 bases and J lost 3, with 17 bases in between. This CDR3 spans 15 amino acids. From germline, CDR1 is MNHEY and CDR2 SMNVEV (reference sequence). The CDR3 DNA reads TGTGCCAGCACGGGTGGGAAAGGGGTAACAGATACGCAGTATTTT. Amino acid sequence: CASTGGKGVTDTQYF.

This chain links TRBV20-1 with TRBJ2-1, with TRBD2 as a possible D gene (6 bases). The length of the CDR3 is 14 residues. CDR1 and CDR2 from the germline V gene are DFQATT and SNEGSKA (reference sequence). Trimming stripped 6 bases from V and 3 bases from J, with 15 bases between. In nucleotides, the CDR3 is TGCAGTGCCCCGCCTGGGACTTTCTACAATGAGCAGTTCTTC. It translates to CSAPPGTFYNEQFF.